The next 23 T cell receptor beta chains were all read from a single sample in a study of graft-versus-host responses after intestinal transplantation. Profiled with immunoSEQ multiplex PCR; TCRdb holds only in-frame clones, not every one. This table holds some 100,000 clones, 85% to 95% found once. These receptors' antigens are unknown. Sequenced material: unstimulated CD8+ T cells sorted from spleen or lymph node cells, taken before transplant. These receptors came from a human donor who was the organ donor for an intestinal transplant.

The chain carries TRBV9 and TRBJ2-3, with 8 bases lining up with TRBD2. There are 20 residues in the CDR3. Losses at the gene ends were 2 bases for V and 0 bases for J; bases not matched to a gene: 17. Per the germline V gene, CDR1 is SGDLS and CDR2 is YYNGEE. The CDR3 coding sequence is TGTGCCAGCAGCGTGGGAAGAGCGGGAGAGACACTATTAAGCACAGATACGCAGTATTTT. This codes for CASSVGRAGETLLSTDTQYF.

CDR3 protein: CASSLSASEQFF. As DNA, the CDR3 is TGCGCCAGCAGCTTGTCAGCGTCTGAGCAGTTCTTC. This sequence joins TRBV5-1 and TRBJ2-1, with D unclear. This CDR3 comprises 12 residues. CDR1 is SGHRS, CDR2 YFSETQ, per germline. Deletions cut 1 base from V and 9 bases from J, with 8 bases between.

V is TRBV5-5 and J is TRBJ2-7; D is uncertain. The CDR3 loop spans 11 amino acids. V was clipped by 4 bases and J by 3 bases, with 5 bases between them. Germline CDR1 SGHKS, CDR2 YYEKEE (reference sequence). CDR3 loop: CASSPLYEQYF. The DNA of the CDR3 is TGTGCCAGCAGCCCCCTCTACGAGCAGTACTTC.

The chain has TRBV4-1 and TRBJ1-2, with 9 bases aligning to TRBD1. V lost 2 bases and J lost 4; bases outside the gene matches: 8. Germline V gives CDR1 MGHRA, CDR2 YSYEKL. The CDR3 has 16 residues. The CDR3 is CASSQNTGQGLYGYTF. The CDR3 nucleotides are TGCGCCAGCAGCCAAAATACGGGACAGGGACTCTATGGCTACACCTTC.

The chain has TRBV4-2 and TRBJ1-2; tentative D call: TRBD1 (6 bases). Trimming removed 4 bases at V and 6 bases at J, with 18 bases between. The CDR3 extends over 15 amino acids. The germline V gene has CDR1 LGHNA and CDR2 YNFKEQ. The CDR3 sequence is CASSPPRQGKHGYTF. In DNA form, the CDR3 reads TGTGCCAGCAGCCCCCCCCGGCAGGGGAAGCATGGCTACACCTTC.

This chain links TRBV6-6 with TRBJ2-2; 8 bases are shared with TRBD2. The CDR3 has 15 residues. Germline trimming cut 5 bases from V and 3 bases from J; bases unmatched to any gene: 5. CDR1 is MNHNY and CDR2 is SVGAGI in the germline V gene (reference sequence). The CDR3 region has the DNA TGTGCCAGCAGTCCTACTAGCGGAGACACCGGGGAGCTGTTTTTT. This translates into CASSPTSGDTGELFF.

The CDR3 DNA is TGTGCCACGAGCGGGACCTACAATGAGCAGTTCTTC. This translates into CATSGTYNEQFF. This chain joins TRBV28 and TRBJ2-1; 7 bases are shared with TRBD2. Germline CDR1 is MDHEN and CDR2 is SYDVKM. The CDR3 loop spans 12 amino acids. The trim removed 10 bases at V and 2 bases at J, leaving 2 bases unmatched.

The chain joins TRBV5-6 to TRBJ1-3; TRBD1 might be the D (5 bases). Germline lookup yields CDR1 SGHDT and CDR2 YYEEEE. The CDR3 contains 14 residues. V was clipped by 0 bases and J by 1 base, with 5 bases between them. The CDR3 nucleotides read TGTGCCAGCAGCTTGGCAGGGTCTGGAAACACCATATATTTT. Translated: CASSLAGSGNTIYF.

This chain links TRBV5-3 with TRBJ1-1, with 9 bases identical to TRBD1. TRBV5-3 is an ORF, with its function uncertain. The CDR3 contains 16 residues. Germline trimming cut 1 base from V and 4 bases from J; bases unmatched to any gene: 8. The CDR3 nucleotides are TGTGCCAGAAGCTTGTTGGACAGGGGATGGGGCACTGAAGCTTTCTTT. Residues: CARSLLDRGWGTEAFF.

This rearrangement joins TRBV7-9 to TRBJ2-5; D is possibly TRBD2 (6 bases). V lost 5 bases, J lost 7 bases, and 26 bases lay in between. The CDR3 covers 17 residues. Per the germline V gene, CDR1 is SEHNR and CDR2 is FQNEAQ (reference sequence). Here the CDR3 reads CASSPTGLPNHSGTQYF. CDR3 nucleotides: TGTGCCAGCAGCCCTACGGGACTTCCCAATCACAGTGGGACCCAGTACTTC.

The chain is built from TRBV15 and TRBJ2-5, with a tentative D call TRBD1 (6 bases). The V end lost 0 bases, the J end lost 2 bases, and 13 bases lay between the germline ends. Germline V lookup: CDR1 LNHNV, CDR2 YYDKDF (reference sequence). The CDR3 has 16 residues. The CDR3 here is CATSREIQGAQETQYF. The CDR3 DNA reads TGTGCCACCAGCAGAGAGATACAGGGAGCACAAGAGACCCAGTACTTC.

The J gene is TRBJ1-2, the V gene TRBV4-1, with D possibly TRBD1 on 6 matching bases. Germline V lookup: CDR1 MGHRA, CDR2 YSYEKL. V lost 3 bases and J lost 6, with 20 bases in between. This CDR3 region has 16 residues. The CDR3 DNA sequence: TGCGCCAGCAGCCAGACCCCAGGGGAGGGCCAAAATGGCTACACCTTC. It specifies CASSQTPGEGQNGYTF.

J is TRBJ2-1 and V is TRBV30; a possible D gene is TRBD1 (5 bases). V lost 1 base and J 8 bases, leaving 15 bases between the germline ends. Germline V gives CDR1 GTSNPN, CDR2 SVGIG (reference sequence). The CDR3 is 14 residues long. The CDR3 DNA reads TGTGCCTGGAGTGCCACTTCAGGGATCGATGAGCAGTTCTTC. Amino acids: CAWSATSGIDEQFF. The full variable domain, rest sourced from reference TRBV30 and TRBJ2-1, is SQTIHQWPATLVQPVGSPLSLECTVEGTSNPNLYWYRQAAGRGLQLLFYSVGIGQISSEVPQNLSASRPQDRQFILSSKKLLLSDSGFYLCAWSATSGIDEQFFGPGTRLTVL.

V is TRBV4-1 and J is TRBJ1-5, with D possibly matching TRBD1 (6 bases). The length of the CDR3 is 16 residues. V lost 0 bases to trimming and J lost 11 bases, with 20 bases between them. Germline V CDR1 and CDR2: MGHRA, YSYEKL. The CDR3 spells CASSQDVSTGLGSQHF. The CDR3, as DNA: TGCGCCAGCAGCCAAGATGTATCGACAGGATTAGGGTCCCAGCATTTT.

The chain joins TRBV5-1 to TRBJ2-2; 9 positions agree with TRBD1. The J segment lost 7 bases and the V segment lost 0 bases, leaving 4 bases of the junction unmatched. The germline V gene encodes CDR1 SGHRS and CDR2 YFSETQ. There are 15 residues in the CDR3. The CDR3 bases are TGCGCCAGCAGCTTGGACAGGGGGCGTCACGGGGAGCTGTTTTTT. Translated: CASSLDRGRHGELFF.

The chain couples TRBV7-5 to TRBJ1-5; TRBD1, the D gene given by the table, was not confirmed from the DNA. TRBV7-5 is noted as a pseudogene. The CDR3 loop spans 21 amino acids. CDR3 loop: CARSSPSGGGTEGHSNQPQHF. CDR3 sequence (DNA): TGTGCCAGAAGCTCGCCCTCAGGGGGTGGAACGGAGGGGCATAGCAATCAGCCCCAGCATTTT.

The chain couples TRBV18 to TRBJ2-3; D gene uncertain. The CDR3 is made up of 16 amino acids. Germline CDR1 reads KGHSH; CDR2 reads LQKENI. The V end lost 0 bases, the J end lost 1 base, and 11 bases lay between the germline ends. The CDR3 coding sequence is TGTGCCAGCTCACCACCGGGTGGGCTTGGCACAGATACGCAGTATTTT. It encodes CASSPPGGLGTDTQYF.

The V and J genes are TRBV5-6 and TRBJ1-6; maybe TRBD1 (5 bases). The CDR3 loop spans 17 amino acids. Trimming left V 6 bases short and J 0 bases short, with 16 bases between. Germline-derived CDR1 and CDR2 are SGHDT and YYEEEE. This chain's CDR3 is CASKERGPLSYNSPLHF. In DNA form, the CDR3 reads TGTGCCAGCAAAGAAAGGGGTCCGCTCTCCTATAATTCACCCCTCCACTTT.

CDR3 amino acids: CAIGLAETAYNEQFF. CDR3 sequence (DNA): TGTGCCATCGGACTAGCGGAGACGGCGTACAATGAGCAGTTCTTC. The chain recombines TRBV10-3 with TRBJ2-1; TRBD2 matches 10 bases. The germline gives CDR1 ENHRY, CDR2 SYGVKD. The CDR3 sequence is 15 residues long. J lost 4 bases, V lost 8 bases, and 8 bases had no gene match.

The count of this clone is one. Here the CDR3 reads CASSQDQSNQPQHF. The CDR3 DNA follows: TGCGCCAGCAGCCAAGACCAGAGCAATCAGCCCCAGCATTTT. V is TRBV4-1 and J is TRBJ1-5, with D unresolved. Trimming cost V 0 bases and J 1 base, with 4 bases left between them. The CDR3 covers 14 residues. Germline CDR1 MGHRA, CDR2 YSYEKL.

V gene TRBV7-9 combines with J gene TRBJ2-7; 11 nucleotides line up with TRBD2. The CDR3 totals 16 residues. J was trimmed by 0 bases and V by 4 bases; bases with no gene match: 5. Germline CDR1 is SEHNR and CDR2 is FQNEAQ (reference sequence). The CDR3 here is CASSSPTSGVSYEQYF. CDR3 in DNA: TGTGCCAGCAGCTCGCCGACTAGCGGGGTCTCCTACGAGCAGTACTTC. Full variable domain (rest looked up from reference TRBV7-9 and TRBJ2-7): DTGVSQNPRHKITKRGQNVTFRCDPISEHNRLYWYRQTLGQGPEFLTYFQNEAQLEKSRLLSDRFSAERPKGSFSTLEIQRTEQGDSAMYLCASSSPTSGVSYEQYFGPGTRLTVT.

The V gene is TRBV30, the J gene TRBJ2-5; TRBD2 agrees at 7 bases. The CDR3 has 14 amino acids. After removal of 4 bases from V and 5 bases from J, the junction contained 10 bases not matched to a gene. Per the germline V gene, CDR1 is GTSNPN and CDR2 is SVGIG (reference sequence). CDR3 residues: CAWNLWGGRETQYF. DNA of the CDR3: TGTGCCTGGAACCTGTGGGGGGGAAGGGAGACCCAGTACTTC.

This chain uses TRBV13 with TRBJ2-1, with 7 bases aligning to TRBD2. Per germline, CDR1 PRHDT and CDR2 FYEKMQ (reference sequence). J was trimmed by 6 bases and V by 3 bases; bases with no gene match: 11. CDR3 length: 16 amino acids. CDR3 in amino acids: CASSFRVWGGPNEQFF. CDR3 sequence (DNA): TGTGCCAGCAGCTTTCGGGTGTGGGGGGGACCCAATGAGCAGTTCTTC.